This T cell receptor beta chain is drawn from a study of Ad26.COV2.S vaccination and SARS-CoV-2 variants. Some clones are missing from TCRdb's copy, which holds only in-frame ones; the method was immunoSEQ multiplex PCR. This table has roughly 380,000 clones, 90% to 95% appearing once. On this clone itself: Its target is unknown.

The trim removed 8 bases at V and 4 bases at J, leaving 10 bases unmatched. This CDR3 contains 15 residues. Germline loops: CDR1 SEHNR, CDR2 FQNEAQ (reference sequence). Study findings and constraints: Higher spike-specific TCR breadth was found in vaccine recipients than in placebo recipients. Analyses of TCR breadth and depth may have underestimated total T cell responses. Reports say spike-specific CD8+ and CD4+ T cell responses covered substantial breadth after vaccination. Recipients of vaccine and of placebo showed similar breadth of their non-spike TCR repertoires.

Material: peripheral blood, obtained after recovery from COVID-19. This TCR derives from a human donor who had recovered from COVID-19. The chain links TRBV7-9 to TRBJ1-3, with 8 bases matching TRBD1. The CDR3 DNA reads TGTGCCAGCTCGGCAGTCCGGACAGGGGGAAACACCATATATTTT. Residues: CASSAVRTGGNTIYF. The full variable domain, rest sourced from reference TRBV7-9 and TRBJ1-3, is DTGVSQNPRHKITKRGQNVTFRCDPISEHNRLYWYRQTLGQGPEFLTYFQNEAQLEKSRLLSDRFSAERPKGSFSTLEIQRTEQGDSAMYLCASSAVRTGGNTIYFGEGSWLTVV.